This T cell receptor (beta chain) came from a study of T cell responses to AZD1222 COVID-19 vaccine listed by TCRdb under 2021. For the study in its entirety: AZD1222 recipients whose second dose came at about 4 weeks and those whose second dose came at about 12 weeks were combined into one group, since spike-specific TCR depth and breadth did not differ between the two schedules. Trial participants were enrolled by age into 18-55, 56-69 and 70-plus year subgroups, with roughly 160, 29 and 62 TCR-sequenced participants respectively. A total of about 240 trial participants underwent TCR sequencing, of whom some 210 received two doses of AZD1222 and some 26 received two doses of the MenACWY control vaccine. General conclusions and limits of the study: The 56-69-year group was small, and its depth increase did not reach significance, likely because of low power. Reportedly, close to half of the unique spike-specific TCRs recognized epitopes lying outside the regions that are mutated in the B.1.351 and B.1.1.7 variants. Only five to seven AZD1222 recipients were SARS-CoV-2 seropositive at baseline, limiting conclusions about previously exposed vaccinees. Because no day 14 peak-response samples were available, repertoires were characterized only after the peak T cell response. Participants were mostly white British, with more females than males. The authors suggested clonal diversity may have been underestimated. CD4 TCRs associated with the vaccine covered the entire spike protein, and the dominant responses were in regions 160-218 and 743-854. After two AZD1222 doses, both the breadth and the depth of spike-specific TCRs were significantly higher than at day 0 and than in MenACWY recipients.

According to the germline V gene, CDR1 reads SNHLY and CDR2 reads FYNNEI. Unmatched junction bases come to 7, with V trimmed by 6 bases and J by 4 bases. The CDR3 goes from the cysteine to the phenylalanine over 16 residues. Of the read, only the CDR3 DNA is kept; its 48 bases are in frame from base 1. The CDR3 regions of human TCRbeta chains were analyzed by immunosequencing. The paper's processing steps were these. Repertoire TCRs were matched against a reference library of SARS-CoV-2-specific TCRs generated with the MIRA antigen-specificity platform. Breadth meant the fraction of unique TCRs that were SARS-CoV-2-associated, whereas depth meant the fraction of total T cells that were SARS-CoV-2-associated. Each spike-specific TCR was assigned to its reactive spike region and to a CD4 or CD8 class using the MIRA data. Log10-transformed breadth and depth values were compared by one-way ANOVA with Sidak's multiple comparisons tests. The table comes from immuneACCESS by way of TCRdb, which keeps in-frame sequences with V and J called. Part of the clones is missing from these tables; in studies checked, under half for an unresolved V gene and the rest for unknown reasons. V, J and clone size reflect that table, while D and trimming were determined from the DNA. Recorded for this sample are around 94,000 clones; nearly 90% of them occurred a single time. About an eighth of the sample belongs to the ten largest clones.

This clone was found once. Its antigen specificity is not known. The input lacks base qualities; no much larger clone sits a single base away. The sample's time point label, in plain terms: baseline before first vaccination. Vaccinee samples came from UK trials COV001 and COV002, including a single-blind randomized controlled phase 2/3 trial of AZD1222 (ChAdOx1 nCoV-19) in healthy adults. Trial participant PBMC samples were collected at day 0 and day 28 after the second dose for TCRbeta chain sequencing. Specimen: peripheral blood, collected on day 0 of AZD1222 vaccination. The clonotype comes from an adult in good health. This sequence uses TRBV2 and TRBJ2-2; TRBD2 lines up with 11 middle nucleotides. This receptor has the CDR3 CASRDLAGGPTGELFF. Here is the DNA: TGTGCCAGCAGGGATTTAGCGGGGGGGCCCACCGGGGAGCTGTTTTTT.